This T cell receptor beta chain was retrieved from a study of shared clonotypes between healthy human individuals. As defined, naive CD8 cells were CD45RO-negative and positively selected for CCR7, with terminally differentiated effector memory CD45RA+ cells excluded. The test was conducted at deep level. Only in-frame clones appear in the TCRdb table, and some are missing; sequencing was by immunoSEQ multiplex PCR. The data hold fewer than 1 million clones, with approximately 97% observed a single time. Per the germline V gene, CDR1 is SGDLS and CDR2 is YYNGEE. Trimming removed 1 base from V and 2 bases from J; junction bases left unmatched: 6. This CDR3 region has 15 residues.

V gene TRBV9 combines with J gene TRBJ2-7, with TRBD2 identical over 7 bases. Sequences were obtained from naive CD8+ T cells sorted from blood. This TCR was recovered from a man between 25 and 39 years old in good health. Here the CDR3 reads CASSVTPSGTYEQYF. CDR3 sequence (DNA): TGTGCCAGCAGCGTAACTCCTAGCGGTACCTACGAGCAGTACTTC. Full variable domain (rest looked up from reference TRBV9 and TRBJ2-7): DSGVTQTPKHLITATGQRVTLRCSPRSGDLSVYWYQQSLDQGLQFLIQYYNGEERAKGNILERFSAQQFPDLHSELNLSSLELGDSALYFCASSVTPSGTYEQYFGPGTRLTVT.